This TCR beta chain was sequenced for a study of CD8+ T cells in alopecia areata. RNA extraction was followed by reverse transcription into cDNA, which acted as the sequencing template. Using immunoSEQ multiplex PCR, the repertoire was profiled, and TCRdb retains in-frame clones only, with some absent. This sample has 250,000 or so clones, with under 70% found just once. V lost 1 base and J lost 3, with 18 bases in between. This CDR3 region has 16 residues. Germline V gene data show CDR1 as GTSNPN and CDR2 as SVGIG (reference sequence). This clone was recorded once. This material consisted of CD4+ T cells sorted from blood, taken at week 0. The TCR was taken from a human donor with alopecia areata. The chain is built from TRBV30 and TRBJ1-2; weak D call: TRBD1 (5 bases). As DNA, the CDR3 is TGTGCCTGGAGTGGTCCAAGTGCAGGGAAATACTATGGCTACACCTTC. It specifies CAWSGPSAGKYYGYTF.